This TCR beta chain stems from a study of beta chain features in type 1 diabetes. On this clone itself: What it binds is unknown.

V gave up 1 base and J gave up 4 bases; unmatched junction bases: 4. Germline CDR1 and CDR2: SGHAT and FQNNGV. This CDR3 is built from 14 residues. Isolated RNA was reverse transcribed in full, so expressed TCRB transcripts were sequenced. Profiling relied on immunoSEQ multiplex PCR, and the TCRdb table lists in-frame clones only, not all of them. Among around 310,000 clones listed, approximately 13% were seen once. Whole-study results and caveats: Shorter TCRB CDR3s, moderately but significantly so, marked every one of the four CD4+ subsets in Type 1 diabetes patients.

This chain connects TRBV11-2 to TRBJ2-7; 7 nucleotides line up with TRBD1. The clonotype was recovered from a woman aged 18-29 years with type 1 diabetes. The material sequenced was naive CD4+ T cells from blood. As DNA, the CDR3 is TGTGCCAGCAGCTTAGGGGCAGGGGGATACGAGCAGTACGTC. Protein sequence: CASSLGAGGYEQYV.